Below, one T cell receptor (beta chain) is given with its context. Its cognate antigen is unknown. Some clones are missing from TCRdb's copy, which holds only in-frame ones; the method was immunoSEQ multiplex PCR. The data contain about 59,000 clones, 78% of them singletons. Time point in this sample: baseline pretreatment blood. The treatment is: 15 Gy SBRT to primary tumor, nephrectomy 4 weeks later. Blood was sampled at baseline, 2 weeks and 4 weeks after SBRT. Trimming took 2 bases from V and 3 from J, leaving 19 bases between them. Germline CDR1 is SGHDN and CDR2 is FVKESK. The CDR3 spans 17 residues. The entry originates in a study of radiation and T cells in renal cell carcinoma. Looking at the study overall: Nephrectomy followed 15 Gy stereotactic body radiation by 4 weeks.

Findings and limits, study-wide: Without pretreatment biopsies, baseline tumor clonotype presence was undetermined. In blood, top tumor clones expanded by 2 weeks, shrinking by 4.

J is TRBJ1-1 and V is TRBV14; D is unclear. The TCR was taken from a man aged 55-75 years with renal cell carcinoma. Sequenced here: blood, sampled from a patient whose treatment included radiotherapy and nephrectomy. The CDR3 nucleotides read TGTGCCAGCAGCCAATTTTCGAGGGCTGGAGGGCACACTGAAGCTTTCTTT. Translating gives CASSQFSRAGGHTEAFF. Combining the CDR3 with reference TRBV14 and TRBJ1-1 gives the whole variable domain EAGVTQFPSHSVIEKGQTVTLRCDPISGHDNLYWYRRVMGKEIKFLLHFVKESKQDESGMPNNRFLAERTGGTYSTLKVQPAELEDSGVYFCASSQFSRAGGHTEAFFGQGTRLTVV.